One and the same sample provided the 31 T cell receptor beta chains below, sequenced in a study of regulatory T cells in long-lasting Graves disease. Time point: persistent/refractory GD, antithyroid drugs over 5 years with positive TRAb. From PBMCs, RNA was extracted and then used to make the TCR library. Arm-PCR of CDR3 regions with iRepertoire HTBI primers generated TCR beta libraries. One entry per CDR3 protein, called by TCRdb with MiXCR from the multiplex PCR reads. The sample records almost 350,000 distinct CDR3 sequences, around 19% being singletons. The material sequenced was peripheral blood mononuclear cells (PBMCs), taken when the disease was refractory, from a patient treated with antithyroid drugs. The source of these receptors is a female donor with Graves disease.

The rearrangement uses TRBV7-3 and TRBJ2-2; D is perhaps TRBD2 (6 bases). Germline-derived CDR1 and CDR2 are SGHTA and FQGTGA. V lost 4 bases and J 5 bases, leaving 14 bases between the germline ends. This CDR3 contains 15 residues. CDR3 DNA: TGTGCCAGCAGCTCGCGCGCGACTAGGACCGGGGAGCTGTTTTTT. Translated: CASSSRATRTGELFF.

This clonotype has more than one count but fewer than ten. This sequence joins TRBV20-1 and TRBJ2-5; TRBD2 might be the D (6 bases). In germline, CDR1 is DFQATT, CDR2 SNEGSKA (reference sequence). V gave up 5 bases and J gave up 4 bases, with 17 bases separating them. The CDR3 loop spans 14 amino acids. The CDR3 DNA is TGCAGTGCTGGACGACTAGGCCCACGAGAGACCCAGTACTTC. The encoded protein is CSAGRLGPRETQYF.

This clonotype was seen more than once but under ten times. The chain joins TRBV27 to TRBJ2-7; tentatively, D is TRBD1 (6 bases). The V end was cut by 4 bases, the J end by 4 bases, with 17 bases between. Per germline, CDR1 MNHEY and CDR2 SMNVEV (reference sequence). The CDR3 spans 15 residues. The CDR3 reads CASSSRQAPGYEQYF. CDR3 coding DNA: TGTGCCAGCAGTTCACGACAGGCCCCGGGGTACGAGCAGTACTTC.

The chain has TRBV7-3 and TRBJ1-1; D might be TRBD1 (6 bases). The CDR3 is 12 amino acids. V was cut by 5 bases and J by 6 bases, with 10 bases left in between. Germline values: CDR1 SGHTA, CDR2 FQGTGA. CDR3: CASSGGRAEAFF. In DNA form, the CDR3 reads TGTGCCAGCAGCGGGGGCAGGGCTGAAGCTTTCTTT.

The V gene is TRBV12-3 or TRBV12-4, the J gene TRBJ2-2; D is uncertain. Trimming took off 6 bases at V and 6 bases at J, with 26 bases between the two ends. The CDR3 spans 18 residues. CDR3 amino acids: CASRLRPSLQSSAGELFF. The CDR3 nucleotides read TGTGCCAGCAGATTACGCCCTTCCTTACAGAGCTCCGCCGGGGAGCTGTTTTTT.

In regard to this clonotype: This sequence may be a read error, since a much larger clone differs from it by one base. The V and J genes are TRBV4-1 and TRBJ1-5; TRBD1 might be the D (5 bases). CDR3 length: 16 residues. CDR1 and CDR2 (germline): MGHRA, YSYEKL. Here the CDR3 DNA reads TGCGCCAGCACCCAAGATCGGCAGGGCGGATGGCAGCCCCAGCATTTT. Translated, it gives CASTQDRQGGWQPQHF.

This clonotype turned up a few times. This sequence joins TRBV30 and TRBJ2-7; 8 bases agree with TRBD1. There are 12 residues in the CDR3. Germline V gives CDR1 GTSNPN, CDR2 SVGIG (reference sequence). J lost 3 bases, V lost 8 bases, and 6 bases had no gene match. Here the CDR3 reads CAGDRGSYEQYF. The DNA of the CDR3 is TGTGCCGGCGACAGGGGTAGCTACGAGCAGTACTTC.

Regarding this clonotype: This may be a read error, as it is one base from a much larger clone. The chain employs TRBV7-8 and TRBJ2-7; the D is unclear. The germline V gene encodes CDR1 SGHVS and CDR2 FQNEAQ. This CDR3 region has 13 residues. In nucleotides, the CDR3 is TGTGCCAGCAGCCCCCGAGTCTCCTACGAGCAGTGCTTC. Amino acid sequence: CASSPRVSYEQCF.

The chain couples TRBV20-1 to TRBJ1-2; D is ambiguous. This CDR3 is built from 15 residues. Germline values: CDR1 DFQATT, CDR2 SNEGSKA (reference sequence). The V end was cut by 5 bases, the J end by 3 bases, with 19 bases between. DNA of the CDR3: TGCAGTGCTGGAGTCACAGCGAAGGCTCACTATGGCTACACCTTC. As protein: CSAGVTAKAHYGYTF.

The V and J genes are TRBV29-1 and TRBJ2-2; D gene uncertain. Looked up from germline, CDR1 is SQVTM and CDR2 is ANQGSEA. This CDR3 is 12 amino acids long. V gave up 4 bases and J gave up 2 bases, with 5 bases separating them. This CDR3 is CSVAPNTGELFF. DNA of the CDR3: TGCAGCGTTGCCCCAAACACCGGGGAGCTGTTTTTT.

Worth noting for this clonotype: Relative to the germline gene, one junction end is altered; a read error may explain this. This sequence joins TRBV30 and TRBJ2-2; the match to TRBD2 covers 9 bases. CDR3 length equals 15 residues. CDR1 is GTSNPN and CDR2 is SVGIG in the germline V gene (reference sequence). The CDR3 coding sequence is TGTGCCTGGTACGGGCGGGAGGGGCTCACCGGGGGGCTGTTTTTT. It codes for CAWYGREGLTGGLFF.

A few counts support this clonotype. The CDR3 bases are TGTGCCAGCAGCCTCAATCCGGGACGGTTCTCTGGAAACACCATATATTTT. Its translation is CASSLNPGRFSGNTIYF. The chain employs TRBV3-1 and TRBJ1-3; tentatively, D is TRBD1 (5 bases). The CDR3 spans 17 residues. V lost 4 bases and J lost 0, with 16 bases in between. CDR1 is LGHDT and CDR2 is YNNKEL in the germline V gene (reference sequence).

Ten or more counts support this clonotype. The chain joins TRBV27 to TRBJ2-5; no definite D call. The ends were cut back, 7 bases at V and 5 bases at J, with 5 bases in the middle. This CDR3 has 10 residues. Germline CDR1 MNHEY, CDR2 SMNVEV (reference sequence). The CDR3 sequence is CASKGETQYF. In DNA, the CDR3 is TGTGCCAGCAAAGGCGAGACCCAGTACTTC.

This clonotype was counted only a few times. The chain combines TRBV19 with TRBJ2-5; 11 positions match TRBD1. This CDR3 is built from 15 residues. Per germline, CDR1 LNHDA and CDR2 SQIVND (reference sequence). After removal of 3 bases from V and 1 base from J, the junction contained 1 base not matched to a gene. The CDR3, as DNA: TGTGCCAGTAGTATGGGACAGGGGGTCCAAGAGACCCAGTACTTC. Protein: CASSMGQGVQETQYF.

As to this clonotype: Being one base from a much bigger clone, this may be a read error. The CDR3, as DNA: TGCAGCGTTGGGGAGGCGAACACTGGAGCTTTCTTT. Amino acids: CSVGEANTGAFF. The chain has TRBV29-1 and TRBJ1-1; D not resolved. The CDR3 is made up of 12 amino acids. The germline CDR1 and CDR2 sequences are SQVTM and ANQGSEA.

Details on this clonotype: No conserved phenylalanine or tryptophan ends this CDR3, so it is likely a read error. The chain couples TRBV4-1 to TRBJ1-6; D is possibly TRBD1 (5 bases). CDR3 length: 15 amino acids. Germline lookup yields CDR1 MGHRA and CDR2 YSYEKL. Trimming shortened V by 1 base and J by 8 bases, and 12 bases separated the two germline ends. The CDR3 DNA follows: TGCGCCAGCAGCCAAGTGGCCAGGGCTTATTCACCCCTCCACCTT. This gives the protein CASSQVARAYSPLHL.

This clonotype was found once. Sequence at one end of the junction differs from germline and may be a read error. The V call is TRBV18, the J call TRBJ2-2; D not certain. CDR1 is KGHSH and CDR2 is LQKENI in the germline V gene. This CDR3 is 14 amino acids long. CDR3 loop: CAGSPPIRAGELFF. CDR3 DNA sequence: TGTGCCGGCTCACCACCCATAAGAGCCGGGGAGCTGTTTTTT.

At least ten counts were recorded for this clonotype. V and J are TRBV12-3 or TRBV12-4 and TRBJ1-5; D uncertain. The CDR3 has 16 residues. The ends were cut back, 5 bases at V and 3 bases at J, with 17 bases in the middle. In nucleotides, the CDR3 is TGTGCCAGCAGTGGAAACAGTGGAGGCCCCAATCAGCCCCAGCATTTT. The encoded protein is CASSGNSGGPNQPQHF.

V gene TRBV10-2 combines with J gene TRBJ1-1; 7 bases agree with TRBD1. This CDR3 has 14 residues. CDR1 WSHSY and CDR2 SAAADI come from the germline V gene. V dropped 6 bases and J dropped 4; count of bases not matched to a gene: 8. The chain's CDR3 is CASRGETGTTEAFF. CDR3 nucleotides: TGCGCCAGCAGAGGCGAGACAGGGACCACTGAAGCTTTCTTT.

Many counts were recorded for this clonotype. V gene TRBV3-1 combines with J gene TRBJ1-4; TRBD1 is a possible D gene (5 bases). Trimming left V 5 bases short and J 10 bases short, with 8 bases between. CDR3 length: 11 amino acids. The V gene's germline CDR1 is LGHDT and CDR2 YNNKEL (reference sequence). The CDR3 here is CASSSGGKLFF. CDR3 nucleotides: TGTGCCAGCAGCTCGGGGGGAAAACTGTTTTTT.

This clonotype was found a few times. The V and J genes are TRBV15 and TRBJ1-6, with D maybe TRBD1 (6 bases). Germline V gene data show CDR1 as LNHNV and CDR2 as YYDKDF (reference sequence). This CDR3 has 16 residues. Trimming cost V 6 bases and J 0 bases, with 12 bases left between them. In DNA form, the CDR3 reads TGTGCCACCAGTCCGGGGGGCCTCTCCTATAATTCACCCCTCCACTTT. The encoded protein is CATSPGGLSYNSPLHF.

This clonotype occurred a few times. The chain joins TRBV20-1 to TRBJ2-3; a weak D match, TRBD1 (6 bases). The CDR3 covers 14 residues. CDR1 is DFQATT, CDR2 SNEGSKA, per germline (reference sequence). V was trimmed by 3 bases and J by 1 base, leaving 11 bases between them. CDR3 protein: CSARGAGGTDTQYF. The DNA for the CDR3 is TGCAGTGCTAGGGGGGCCGGCGGCACAGATACGCAGTATTTT.

This chain connects TRBV12-5 to TRBJ1-1; 9 bases are a match to TRBD1. Germline trimming cut 6 bases from V and 3 bases from J; bases unmatched to any gene: 5. The CDR3 runs to 14 residues. Germline V gene data show CDR1 as LGHNT and CDR2 as FRNRAP. The CDR3 reads CASGTQGADTEAFF. The CDR3 region has the DNA TGTGCTAGTGGCACACAGGGGGCCGACACTGAAGCTTTCTTT. Complete variable domain (other parts from reference TRBV12-5 and TRBJ1-1): DARVTQTPRHKVTEMGQEVTMRCQPILGHNTVFWYRQTMMQGLELLAYFRNRAPLDDSGMPKDRFSAEMPDATLATLKIQPSEPRDSAVYFCASGTQGADTEAFFGQGTRLTVV.

There are a few counts of this clonotype. This chain uses TRBV15 with TRBJ2-3, with no clear D. The CDR3 contains 16 residues. Trimming pared 3 bases from V and 2 bases from J, leaving 15 bases between. Germline CDR1 reads LNHNV; CDR2 reads YYDKDF (reference sequence). The CDR3 DNA reads as TGTGCCACCAGCAGCCTCAAAAGACATCACACAGATACGCAGTATTTT. It codes for CATSSLKRHHTDTQYF.

This chain uses TRBV5-1 with TRBJ2-5, with 9 bases matching TRBD2. The junction had 9 bases not matched to a gene; V was cut back by 4 bases and J by 2 bases. CDR1 and CDR2 from the germline V gene are SGHRS and YFSETQ. CDR3 length equals 16 residues. The CDR3 loop reads CASSRYGGGAQETQYF. As DNA, the CDR3 is TGCGCCAGCAGCCGGTATGGCGGGGGGGCACAAGAGACCCAGTACTTC.

This clonotype occurred many times. This sequence joins TRBV6-5 and TRBJ2-7; possible D gene TRBD1, 6 bases. The CDR3 has 13 amino acids. Trimming cost V 2 bases and J 6 bases, with 11 bases left between them. Germline V lookup: CDR1 MNHEY, CDR2 SVGAGI. In DNA, the CDR3 is TGTGCCAGCAGTTACGGGCAGGGGAGCGAGCAGTACTTC. This encodes CASSYGQGSEQYF.

This clonotype has only a few counts. The J gene is TRBJ2-7, the V gene TRBV30, with D perhaps being TRBD1 or TRBD2 (5 bases each). V was shortened by 2 bases and J by 7 bases, with 15 bases between the two germline ends. The germline V gene encodes CDR1 GTSNPN and CDR2 SVGIG (reference sequence). The CDR3 runs to 13 residues. The CDR3 DNA reads as TGTGCCTGGAGTTCCTCAGGGAGAGGGGAGCAGTACTTC. Translation: CAWSSSGRGEQYF.

This rearrangement joins TRBV4-1 to TRBJ2-7, with 9 positions matching TRBD1. Germline CDR1 is MGHRA and CDR2 is YSYEKL. The CDR3 contains 15 residues. J lost 7 bases, V lost 3 bases, and 10 bases had no gene match. Here the CDR3 DNA reads TGCGCCAGCAGCCAGCCCTGGGACAGGGTGTTTGAGCAGTACTTC. As protein: CASSQPWDRVFEQYF.

In this sample, this clonotype turned up a few times. V gene TRBV10-2 combines with J gene TRBJ1-3; D not resolved. This CDR3 has 15 residues. V was trimmed by 3 bases and J by 1 base, leaving 10 bases between them. The germline V gene encodes CDR1 WSHSY and CDR2 SAAADI. CDR3 DNA: TGCGCCAGCAGTGATAACGGGCCTTCTGGAAACACCATATATTTT. It yields the protein CASSDNGPSGNTIYF.

This clonotype was counted between two and nine times. CDR3 nucleotides: TGTGCCAGCTCACTACAATTGCAGGGCTACGAGCAGTACTTC. The encoded protein is CASSLQLQGYEQYF. The chain couples TRBV18 to TRBJ2-7; possible D gene TRBD1, 5 bases. Between the trimmed V and J ends, which lost 4 bases and 3 bases, there was a span of 13 bases. The length of the CDR3 is 14 residues. Germline CDR1 is KGHSH and CDR2 is LQKENI.

Turning to this clonotype: It differs at one base from a far larger clone, so likely a read error. The chain recombines TRBV12-3 or TRBV12-4 with TRBJ2-5, with 10 bases that match TRBD1. With the DNA end fitting TRBJ2-7 better, the J assignment may be wrong. This CDR3 has 14 residues. The CDR3 protein is CASSLSGQGSEQYF. The CDR3 coding sequence is TGTGCCAGCAGTCTCTCGGGACAGGGGAGCGAGCAGTACTTC.